These 23 T cell receptor beta chains were sequenced from one sample in a study of shared clonotypes between healthy human individuals. The data were produced by immunoSEQ multiplex PCR, yet TCRdb's version contains in-frame clones alone and is incomplete. The sample holds over a million clones, roughly 96% seen once. Sequencing was done on a sample of naive CD4+ T cells sorted from blood. Subset described: CD45RA+ positively selected. Receptor source: a man younger than 45 in good health.

Worth noting for this clone: Other DNA variants within this sample encode the same CDR3. The genes are TRBV27 and TRBJ2-7; 9 nucleotides align to TRBD2. The CDR3 consists of 14 residues. Germline CDR1 reads MNHEY; CDR2 reads SMNVEV (reference sequence). With V trimmed by 9 bases and J by 2 bases, 8 bases remained unmatched. This chain's CDR3 is CASSNSGRAYEQYF. CDR3 DNA sequence: TGTGCCAGTAGTAATAGCGGGAGAGCCTACGAGCAGTACTTC.

This chain connects TRBV7-8 to TRBJ2-3; perhaps D is TRBD1 or TRBD2 (5 bases each). V was pared by 2 bases and J by 4 bases, with 13 bases between. The CDR3 is made up of 15 amino acids. Per the germline V gene, CDR1 is SGHVS and CDR2 is FQNEAQ. Here the CDR3 DNA reads TGTGCCAGCAGCTTAACCGGGACGGGGCCAGATACGCAGTATTTT. As protein: CASSLTGTGPDTQYF.

This clone showed up just once. In DNA form, the CDR3 reads TGTGCCAGCACCCCACAGGGGACGTACAATGAGCAGTTCTTC. Its translation: CASTPQGTYNEQFF. This chain links TRBV6-5 with TRBJ2-1; 7 bases line up with TRBD1. Unmatched junction bases numbered 7, after V lost 7 bases and J lost 4 bases. The CDR3 covers 14 residues. CDR1 MNHEY and CDR2 SVGAGI come from the germline V gene.

V usage is TRBV6-5 and J usage is TRBJ2-7; D unresolved. Looked up from germline, CDR1 is MNHEY and CDR2 is SVGAGI. V was clipped by 4 bases and J by 1 base, with 5 bases between them. CDR3 length: 12 residues. CDR3 coding DNA: TGTGCCAGCAGTTCCCGGTCCTACGAGCAGTACTTC. It yields the protein CASSSRSYEQYF.

In DNA, the CDR3 is TGTGCCAGCAGCTTGTTTGGGACTAGCGGGAGAGGACCCACAGATACGCAGTATTTT. This encodes CASSLFGTSGRGPTDTQYF. The rearrangement links TRBV11-2 to TRBJ2-3; TRBD2 matches 14 bases. CDR1 and CDR2 from the germline V gene are SGHAT and FQNNGV. After removal of 3 bases from V and 2 bases from J, the junction contained 10 bases not matched to a gene. The CDR3 contains 19 residues.

The chain is built from TRBV21-1 and TRBJ2-7; the DNA was not used to check the table's D call, TRBD1. TRBV21-1 is classified as a pseudogene. This CDR3 comprises 17 residues. CDR3: CASSSLSGHHLSYEQYF. CDR3 bases: TGTGCCAGCAGCAGCCTCTCCGGACATCATCTGTCCTACGAGCAGTACTTC.

With regard to this clone: Other nucleotide sequences in the sample specify the same CDR3. This chain connects TRBV28 to TRBJ1-5; D is ambiguous. The V end lost 5 bases, the J end lost 4 bases, and 6 bases lay between the germline ends. Germline CDR1 reads MDHEN; CDR2 reads SYDVKM. This CDR3 contains 12 residues. The CDR3 region has the DNA TGTGCCAGCAGTCAAATTAATCAGCCCCAGCATTTT. This codes for CASSQINQPQHF.

CDR3 nucleotide sequence: TGTGCCAGCAGCTCCAGGGGGGGGGAGTACGAGCAGTACTTC. Translated, it gives CASSSRGGEYEQYF. The chain uses TRBV5-4 and TRBJ2-7; D is tentatively TRBD1 or TRBD2 (7 bases each). Between the trimmed V and J ends, which lost 3 bases and 4 bases, there was a span of 14 bases. Germline CDR1 and CDR2: SGHNT and YYREEE (reference sequence). This CDR3 contains 14 residues.

The J gene is TRBJ1-5, the V gene TRBV2, with no clear D. The CDR3 sequence is 14 residues long. The V gene lost 2 bases and the J gene lost 5 bases, with 10 bases spanning the gap. Germline V gene data show CDR1 as SNHLY and CDR2 as FYNNEI. The CDR3 loop is CASSERFRDQPQHF. In DNA form, the CDR3 reads TGTGCCAGCAGTGAACGGTTCCGGGATCAGCCCCAGCATTTT.

The J gene is TRBJ2-3, the V gene TRBV28, with 10 bases matching TRBD2. This CDR3 has 15 residues. Germline V gene lookup returns CDR1 MDHEN and CDR2 SYDVKM. The ends lost 4 bases at V and 6 bases at J; junction bases unmatched: 7. DNA for the CDR3: TGTGCCAGCAGTTCCCCCTCGGGACTAGCGGATACGCAGTATTTT. Its translation: CASSSPSGLADTQYF.

The J gene is TRBJ2-3, the V gene TRBV10-2, with D unresolved. This CDR3 is built from 11 residues. Germline-derived CDR1 and CDR2 are WSHSY and SAAADI. V dropped 2 bases and J dropped 10 bases, with 7 bases sitting between them. CDR3 coding DNA: TGCGCCAGCAGTGAGCACGGATCGCAGTATTTT. Translating it yields CASSEHGSQYF.

The chain is built from TRBV7-2 and TRBJ2-1; D may be TRBD2 (6 bases). CDR3 size: 15 residues. In germline, CDR1 is SGHTA, CDR2 FQGNSA. Trimming left V 5 bases short and J 4 bases short, with 15 bases between. The CDR3 protein is CASSPKVAEYNEQFF. CDR3 sequence (DNA): TGTGCCAGCAGCCCCAAGGTAGCGGAGTACAATGAGCAGTTCTTC.

The rearrangement joins TRBV4-3 to TRBJ2-2, with 15 bases matching TRBD2. CDR1 LGHNA and CDR2 YSLEER come from the germline V gene. V dropped 3 bases and J dropped 4; count of bases not matched to a gene: 12. CDR3 size: 20 residues. CDR3 loop: CASSHPINWTSGRATGELFF. CDR3 DNA sequence: TGCGCCAGCAGCCACCCTATCAACTGGACTAGCGGGAGGGCCACCGGGGAGCTGTTTTTT.

This chain uses TRBV5-6 with TRBJ2-1; D is undetermined. Germline V gene sequence: CDR1 SGHDT, CDR2 YYEEEE. Trimming shortened V by 4 bases and J by 3 bases, and 8 bases separated the two germline ends. CDR3 length equals 13 residues. CDR3 region: CASSVGYYNEQFF. Here the CDR3 DNA reads TGTGCCAGCAGCGTGGGATACTACAATGAGCAGTTCTTC.

This rearrangement joins TRBV7-7 to TRBJ2-3; D is unclear. Germline V gene sequence: CDR1 SSHAT, CDR2 FNYEAQ (reference sequence). The CDR3 is made up of 16 amino acids. V lost 3 bases, J lost 1 base, and 14 bases lay in between. The chain's CDR3 is CASSFNPRPRTDTQYF. As DNA, the CDR3 is TGTGCCAGCAGCTTCAACCCGAGACCCCGCACAGATACGCAGTATTTT.

V gene TRBV2 combines with J gene TRBJ1-3; D may be TRBD1 (5 bases). CDR1 is SNHLY, CDR2 FYNNEI, per germline. Between the trimmed V and J ends, which lost 5 bases and 4 bases, there was a span of 12 bases. CDR3 length: 14 residues. This chain's CDR3 is CASSPLGEGNTIYF. CDR3 sequence (DNA): TGTGCCAGCAGTCCCCTGGGGGAAGGAAACACCATATATTTT.

The rearrangement uses TRBV6-4 and TRBJ1-1, with 8 bases identical to TRBD1. The V gene end was trimmed by 11 bases and the J gene end by 1 base; junction bases not matched to a gene: 6. The CDR3 is 13 amino acids. The germline V gene encodes CDR1 MRHNA and CDR2 SNTAGT. The CDR3 region has the DNA TGTGCCCCGAGCAGGGGGCGGAACACTGAAGCTTTCTTT. This sequence encodes CAPSRGRNTEAFF.

V is TRBV6-1 and J is TRBJ2-7; TRBD2 matches at 12 bases. V lost 1 base to trimming and J lost 6 bases; unmatched junction nucleotides: 19. The CDR3 totals 20 residues. Germline CDR1 is MNHNS and CDR2 is SASEGT. The CDR3 spells CASSEESGGTTSGRRGEQYF. The DNA of the CDR3 is TGTGCCAGCAGTGAAGAATCAGGGGGCACGACTAGCGGGAGAAGAGGCGAGCAGTACTTC.

The J gene is TRBJ2-5, the V gene TRBV7-2; TRBD2 might be the D (6 bases). Germline CDR1 is SGHTA and CDR2 is FQGNSA. This CDR3 is built from 16 residues. The V gene lost 1 base and the J gene lost 5 bases, with 17 bases spanning the gap. CDR3 amino acids: CASSLGPWAGTETQYF. Here the CDR3 DNA reads TGTGCCAGCAGCTTAGGGCCTTGGGCGGGAACGGAGACCCAGTACTTC.

V usage is TRBV5-5 and J usage is TRBJ2-1, with D unclear. The CDR3 has 14 amino acids. Trimming removed 3 bases from V and 7 bases from J, with 14 bases in between. Germline V lookup: CDR1 SGHKS, CDR2 YYEKEE (reference sequence). The CDR3 loop is CASSYWLDANEQFF. The CDR3 nucleotides are TGTGCCAGCAGCTATTGGCTAGATGCGAATGAGCAGTTCTTC.

CDR3 DNA: TGCGCCAGCAGCTCGAGGGGGGAGGATACGCAGTATTTT. Its protein is CASSSRGEDTQYF. The V call is TRBV5-1, the J call TRBJ2-3; D is tentatively TRBD1 or TRBD2 (6 bases each). The germline V gene has CDR1 SGHRS and CDR2 YFSETQ. The V end lost 3 bases, the J end lost 6 bases, and 11 bases lay between the germline ends. The CDR3 length is 13 residues.

In regard to this clone: The sample carries other DNA sequences with the same CDR3. This rearrangement joins TRBV9 to TRBJ2-7, with a possible D match to TRBD2 (5 bases). The ends were cut back, 2 bases at V and 0 bases at J, with 6 bases in the middle. This CDR3 is 13 amino acids long. Germline V lookup: CDR1 SGDLS, CDR2 YYNGEE. Written as DNA, the CDR3 is TGTGCCAGCAGCGTTGGGAGCTCCTACGAGCAGTACTTC. Its translation is CASSVGSSYEQYF.

As for this clone: The sample carries other DNA sequences with the same CDR3. The chain uses TRBV7-9 and TRBJ2-3, with D hard to call. The germline CDR1 and CDR2 sequences are SEHNR and FQNEAQ (reference sequence). The CDR3 has 12 residues. V shed 2 bases and J shed 4 bases, with 4 bases lying between them. CDR3 amino acids: CASSLLADTQYF. DNA of the CDR3: TGTGCCAGCAGCTTATTGGCAGATACGCAGTATTTT.